Below are 11 T cell receptor beta chains sequenced from a single sample in a study of T cell repertoires in ileal Crohn's disease (dated by TCRdb to between 2018 and 2021). What this sample's time point label stands for: neoterminal ileum biopsy at postoperative endoscopy, about 6 months after surgery. Libraries were constructed by the immunoSEQ multiplex PCR assay. TCRdb took this table from immuneACCESS and kept in-frame rearrangements with V and J called. Such tables lack part of the clones; where checked against another copy, unresolved V genes explain under half of the gap, and the rest is unexplained. The sample includes fewer than 9,500 clones, with around 74% observed a single time. Of the sample, less than 8.5% is held by the ten largest clones. The sample was ileal tissue. The origin of the receptors is an adult with Crohn's disease.

This rearrangement joins TRBV7-6 to TRBJ2-1, with 14 bases matching TRBD2. From germline, CDR1 is SGHVS and CDR2 FNYEAQ. The CDR3 has 16 residues. V dropped 5 bases and J dropped 9; count of bases not matched to a gene: 9. The CDR3 here is CASSVLTSGGAGEQFF. The CDR3 nucleotides are TGTGCCAGCAGCGTCCTGACTAGCGGGGGGGCGGGTGAGCAGTTCTTC.

The V gene is TRBV5-8, the J gene TRBJ1-1; a weak D match, TRBD1 (5 bases). Germline CDR1 reads SGHTS; CDR2 reads YDEGEE. The CDR3 loop spans 16 amino acids. The V gene lost 4 bases and the J gene lost 0 bases, with 16 bases spanning the gap. The CDR3 DNA sequence: TGTGCCAGCAGCCACAACCCCGGGGGATTGAACACTGAAGCTTTCTTT. This sequence encodes CASSHNPGGLNTEAFF. Full variable domain (outside the CDR3, taken from reference TRBV5-8 and TRBJ1-1): EAGVTQSPTHLIKTRGQQATLRCSPISGHTSVYWYQQALGLGLQFLLWYDEGEERNRGNFPPRFSGRQFPNYSSELNVNALELEDSALYLCASSHNPGGLNTEAFFGQGTRLTVV.

This clone appeared a few times. The rearrangement uses TRBV13 and TRBJ2-7; TRBD1 might be the D (5 bases). V gave up 4 bases and J gave up 7 bases, with 17 bases separating them. CDR1 is PRHDT, CDR2 FYEKMQ, per germline (reference sequence). This CDR3 comprises 14 residues. CDR3 nucleotides: TGTGCCAGCAGCTCAACCCCAGGGTTCCGGGAGCAGTACTTC. The encoded protein is CASSSTPGFREQYF.

V usage is TRBV29-1 and J usage is TRBJ2-3; 10 bases are shared with TRBD1. CDR3 length: 14 amino acids. CDR1 and CDR2 (germline): SQVTM, ANQGSEA. V shed 6 bases, J shed 3 bases, and the junction held 6 bases outside the gene matches. The CDR3: CSVNRDRGTDTQYF. DNA for the CDR3: TGCAGCGTAAACCGGGACAGGGGAACAGATACGCAGTATTTT.

By sample fraction, this clone is medium-sized. V usage is TRBV10-1 and J usage is TRBJ1-1; no clear D. CDR1 is WNHNN and CDR2 is SYGVQD in the germline V gene (reference sequence). V shed 7 bases and J shed 0 bases, with 9 bases lying between them. The length of the CDR3 is 13 residues. CDR3 residues: CASTLSLNTEAFF. DNA of the CDR3: TGCGCCAGCACCCTTAGCCTGAACACTGAAGCTTTCTTT.

J is TRBJ1-1 and V is TRBV18, with 9 nucleotides matching TRBD1. Trimming cost V 6 bases and J 3 bases; bases outside gene matches: 11. The CDR3 spans 16 residues. In germline, CDR1 is KGHSH, CDR2 LQKENI. The CDR3 coding sequence is TGTGCCAGCTCGCGAAACGGAGACAGGGGGGACACTGAAGCTTTCTTT. Translation gives CASSRNGDRGDTEAFF. The entire variable domain, with the rest obtained from reference TRBV18 and TRBJ1-1, is as follows: NAGVMQNPRHLVRRRGQEARLRCSPMKGHSHVYWYRQLPEEGLKFMVYLQKENIIDESGMPKERFSAEFPKEGPSILRIQQVVRGDSAAYFCASSRNGDRGDTEAFFGQGTRLTVV.

The J gene is TRBJ2-5, the V gene TRBV5-1; 7 bases fit TRBD2. Trimming at V came to 7 bases and at J to 5 bases, leaving 8 bases not matched to a gene. Germline V gene sequence: CDR1 SGHRS, CDR2 YFSETQ. The CDR3 runs to 13 residues. The CDR3: CASGTGGWETQYF. For the CDR3, the DNA is TGCGCCAGCGGAACCGGGGGGTGGGAGACCCAGTACTTC.

The V call is TRBV29-1, the J call TRBJ2-3; 7 bases are a match to TRBD1. The CDR3 covers 13 residues. In germline, CDR1 is SQVTM, CDR2 ANQGSEA. V lost 8 bases, J lost 2 bases, and 7 bases stayed unmatched. The CDR3 DNA reads TGCAGCTTTTGGACAGGTTTCACAGATACGCAGTATTTT. Its translation is CSFWTGFTDTQYF.

This clone was recorded only once. The rearrangement links TRBV9 to TRBJ2-3, with D perhaps matching TRBD2 (6 bases). The germline gives CDR1 SGDLS, CDR2 YYNGEE. There are 18 residues in the CDR3. Trimming took off 5 bases at V and 0 bases at J, with 22 bases between the two ends. The CDR3 DNA follows: TGTGCCAGCAGTACGACTAGAGGTTTTATCCCTAGCACAGATACGCAGTATTTT. Encoded protein: CASSTTRGFIPSTDTQYF.

CDR3 in amino acids: CASSEGQGNYGYTF. CDR3 DNA: TGCGCCAGCAGCGAGGGACAGGGGAACTATGGCTACACCTTC. The genes are TRBV5-1 and TRBJ1-2, with 10 nucleotides matching TRBD1. V dropped 4 bases and J dropped 2; count of bases not matched to a gene: 2. Germline V gene data show CDR1 as SGHRS and CDR2 as YFSETQ. The CDR3 contains 14 residues.

The chain couples TRBV5-1 to TRBJ2-2, with 10 bases aligning to TRBD2. J was trimmed by 0 bases and V by 5 bases; bases with no gene match: 4. The CDR3 runs 16 residues. Germline lookup yields CDR1 SGHRS and CDR2 YFSETQ. The CDR3 region has the DNA TGCGCCAGCAGGGCTAGCGGGGGCCCGAACACCGGGGAGCTGTTTTTT. Its protein is CASRASGGPNTGELFF. Looking up the rest from reference TRBV5-1 and TRBJ2-2 gives the full variable domain: KAGVTQTPRYLIKTRGQQVTLSCSPISGHRSVSWYQQTPGQGLQFLFEYFSETQRNKGNFPGRFSGRQFSNSRSEMNVSTLELGDSALYLCASRASGGPNTGELFFGEGSRLTVL.